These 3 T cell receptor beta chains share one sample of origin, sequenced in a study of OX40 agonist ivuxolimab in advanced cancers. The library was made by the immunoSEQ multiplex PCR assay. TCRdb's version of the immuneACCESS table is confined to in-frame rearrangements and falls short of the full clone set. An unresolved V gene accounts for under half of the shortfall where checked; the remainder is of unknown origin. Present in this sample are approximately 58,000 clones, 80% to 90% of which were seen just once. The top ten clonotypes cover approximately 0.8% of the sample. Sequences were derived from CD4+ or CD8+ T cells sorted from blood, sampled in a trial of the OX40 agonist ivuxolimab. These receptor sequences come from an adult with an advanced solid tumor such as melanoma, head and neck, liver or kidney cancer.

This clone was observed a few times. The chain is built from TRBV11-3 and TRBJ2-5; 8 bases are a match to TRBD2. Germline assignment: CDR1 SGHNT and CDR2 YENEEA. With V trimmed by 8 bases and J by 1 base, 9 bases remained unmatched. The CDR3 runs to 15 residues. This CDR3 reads CASSREGQSQETQYF. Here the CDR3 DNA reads TGTGCCAGCTCCCGGGAGGGGCAGTCCCAAGAGACCCAGTACTTC.

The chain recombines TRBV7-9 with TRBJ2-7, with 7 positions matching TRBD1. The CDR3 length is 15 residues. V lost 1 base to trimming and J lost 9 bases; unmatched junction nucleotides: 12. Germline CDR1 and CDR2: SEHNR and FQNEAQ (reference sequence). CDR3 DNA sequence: TGTGCCAGCAGCTTAGTAGGGACAGCCGGCTCTGGGCAGTACTTC. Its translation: CASSLVGTAGSGQYF.

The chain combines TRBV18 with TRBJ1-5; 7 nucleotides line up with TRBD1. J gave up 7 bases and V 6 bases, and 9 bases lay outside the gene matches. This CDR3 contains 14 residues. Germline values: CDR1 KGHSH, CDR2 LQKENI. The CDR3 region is CASSQTGARQPQHF. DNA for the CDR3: TGTGCCAGCTCCCAAACAGGGGCGAGGCAGCCCCAGCATTTT.